A single sample gave rise to the 19 T cell receptor beta chains below, sequenced in a study of Ad26.COV2.S vaccination and SARS-CoV-2 variants (dated by TCRdb to the early 2020s). This specimen's time point label, interpreted: individuals recovered from natural SARS-CoV-2 infection. The protocol used for the library was the immunoSEQ multiplex PCR assay. Not all clones reach the TCRdb copy of this immuneACCESS table, which keeps in-frame sequences only. Checked studies attribute under half of the gap to unresolved V genes and leave the rest unexplained. The sample table holds just over 350,000 clones, of which 92% were seen once. The top ten constitute 3% to 5% of the sample. The input for sequencing was peripheral blood, taken after recovery from COVID-19. Receptors were obtained from a human donor who had recovered from COVID-19.

The chain has TRBV19 and TRBJ1-3; D is unresolved. V dropped 7 bases and J dropped 0 bases, with 19 bases sitting between them. CDR3 length equals 17 residues. Germline lookup yields CDR1 LNHDA and CDR2 SQIVND (reference sequence). The CDR3 DNA follows: TGTGCCAGTACAATCCGAAGGGATGGATCCTCTGGAAACACCATATATTTT. This translates into CASTIRRDGSSGNTIYF.

The rearrangement links TRBV3-1 (or the pseudogene TRBV3-2) to TRBJ1-3, with D unclear. The V end lost 2 bases, the J end lost 2 bases, and 10 bases lay between the germline ends. Germline V gives CDR1 LGHDT, CDR2 YNNKEL (reference sequence). The CDR3 covers 15 residues. The CDR3 reads CASSQTNRAGNTIYF. The CDR3 DNA reads as TGTGCCAGCAGCCAAACAAATAGGGCTGGAAACACCATATATTTT.

The CDR3 nucleotides are TGTGCCAGCAGCCTCCGACCGGGGGGGCCTGTCAATGAGCAGTTCTTC. Protein: CASSLRPGGPVNEQFF. The chain is built from TRBV9 and TRBJ2-1, with 8 bases fitting TRBD2. The CDR3 loop spans 16 amino acids. Trimming took 4 bases from V and 6 from J; bases not matched to a gene: 12. Germline CDR1 reads SGDLS; CDR2 reads YYNGEE.

This rearrangement joins TRBV7-9 to TRBJ2-7; 7 nucleotides match TRBD1. Germline values: CDR1 SEHNR, CDR2 FQNEAQ (reference sequence). After removal of 4 bases from V and 1 base from J, the junction contained 7 bases not matched to a gene. The CDR3 has 15 residues. The CDR3: CASSSWQGVSYEQYF. DNA for the CDR3: TGTGCCAGCAGCTCATGGCAGGGGGTTTCCTACGAGCAGTACTTC.

The gene calls are TRBV2 and TRBJ2-5; D is unresolved. V gave up 5 bases and J gave up 14 bases, with 18 bases separating them. The CDR3 sequence is 12 residues long. CDR1 is SNHLY and CDR2 is FYNNEI in the germline V gene. The CDR3 region is CASSPETPPHYF. The CDR3 coding sequence is TGTGCCAGCAGTCCGGAGACACCGCCGCATTACTTC.

The rearrangement uses TRBV4-1 and TRBJ2-7, with a weak D call TRBD1 (6 bases). V lost 2 bases and J lost 0, with 14 bases in between. The length of the CDR3 is 16 residues. The germline V gene encodes CDR1 MGHRA and CDR2 YSYEKL. In DNA, the CDR3 is TGCGCCAGCAGCCAATATTGGGACATCTCCTCCTACGAGCAGTACTTC. It is translated as CASSQYWDISSYEQYF.

This sequence joins TRBV9 and TRBJ2-1, with D possibly TRBD1 on 6 matching bases. With 2 bases removed from V and 1 base from J, the gap between germline ends came to 10 bases. CDR1 and CDR2 (germline): SGDLS, YYNGEE. The CDR3 has 15 residues. The CDR3 sequence: CASSVDSRSYNEQFF. Here the CDR3 DNA reads TGTGCCAGCAGCGTGGACAGTAGGTCCTACAATGAGCAGTTCTTC. The full variable domain, its missing parts supplied by reference TRBV9 and TRBJ2-1, is DSGVTQTPKHLITATGQRVTLRCSPRSGDLSVYWYQQSLDQGLQFLIQYYNGEERAKGNILERFSAQQFPDLHSELNLSSLELGDSALYFCASSVDSRSYNEQFFGPGTRLTVL.

V gene TRBV5-1 combines with J gene TRBJ2-2; 9 bases are a match to TRBD1. Germline lookup yields CDR1 SGHRS and CDR2 YFSETQ. The CDR3 runs to 17 residues. V shed 3 bases, J shed 2 bases, and the junction held 8 bases outside the gene matches. This CDR3 reads CASSSGLQGANTGELFF. The CDR3 bases are TGCGCCAGCAGCTCCGGTTTACAGGGGGCTAACACCGGGGAGCTGTTTTTT.

The rearrangement links TRBV7-2 to TRBJ2-3; D not resolved. The CDR3 loop spans 14 amino acids. Deletions cut 5 bases from V and 4 bases from J, with 13 bases between. Germline assignment: CDR1 SGHTA and CDR2 FQGNSA. This chain's CDR3 is CASSPRTYPDTQYF. The DNA of the CDR3 is TGTGCCAGCAGCCCACGGACGTACCCAGATACGCAGTATTTT.

This chain uses TRBV6-5 with TRBJ1-2; 12 nucleotides match TRBD1. V lost 11 bases and J lost 6; bases outside the gene matches: 4. The germline V gene has CDR1 MNHEY and CDR2 SVGAGI. The CDR3 totals 12 residues. In DNA, the CDR3 is TGTGCCGCCCGGGACAGGGGGCATGGCTACACCTTC. Its translation: CAARDRGHGYTF.

V usage is TRBV2 and J usage is TRBJ1-5, with unresolved D. The length of the CDR3 is 13 residues. Trimming removed 4 bases from V and 5 bases from J, with 9 bases in between. Germline V lookup: CDR1 SNHLY, CDR2 FYNNEI. In DNA, the CDR3 is TGTGCCAGCAGTGGATCGCGGGATCAGCCCCAGCATTTT. It translates to CASSGSRDQPQHF.

This clone was recorded only once. The chain couples TRBV6-5 to TRBJ2-3; D ambiguous. The CDR3 contains 13 residues. With 2 bases removed from V and 3 bases from J, the gap between germline ends came to 6 bases. Looked up from germline, CDR1 is MNHEY and CDR2 is SVGAGI. The CDR3 sequence is CASSYRATDTQYF. The CDR3 region has the DNA TGTGCCAGCAGTTACAGGGCGACAGATACGCAGTATTTT.

The V gene is TRBV3-1 (or the pseudogene TRBV3-2), the J gene TRBJ2-1; 8 positions agree with TRBD2. CDR1 and CDR2 (germline): LGHDT, YNNKEL (reference sequence). Trimming removed 6 bases from V and 6 bases from J; junction bases left unmatched: 4. This CDR3 contains 13 residues. The CDR3 is CASRPGGANEQFF. The CDR3 coding sequence is TGTGCCAGCAGACCGGGGGGGGCCAATGAGCAGTTCTTC.

The chain carries TRBV7-2 and TRBJ1-2; 8 bases fit TRBD1. CDR3 length equals 15 residues. V shed 3 bases and J 7 bases; nucleotides not matched to a gene: 10. CDR1 and CDR2 from the germline V gene are SGHTA and FQGNSA. The CDR3 DNA reads as TGTGCCAGCAGCTTGGGGTCTCAGGGGGCATCTGGCTACACCTTC. This codes for CASSLGSQGASGYTF.

V is TRBV10-3 and J is TRBJ1-1; D is undetermined. The length of the CDR3 is 14 residues. Germline V gene data show CDR1 as ENHRY and CDR2 as SYGVKD. V was cut by 10 bases and J by 1 base, with 16 bases left in between. The CDR3 DNA reads as TGTGCCACCGTGGGGAGACACACGAACACTGAAGCTTTCTTT. Translated: CATVGRHTNTEAFF.

This clone was counted between two and nine times. V usage is TRBV2 and J usage is TRBJ2-7, with TRBD2 as a possible D gene (5 bases). Trimming pared 8 bases from V and 11 bases from J, leaving 25 bases between. Germline CDR1 SNHLY, CDR2 FYNNEI. The CDR3 covers 14 residues. Here the CDR3 DNA reads TGTGCCAGCTATAGAACCCCTTACACAGAGAGGGAGTACTTC. Amino acids: CASYRTPYTEREYF.

This chain connects TRBV5-1 to TRBJ1-3; 10 bases line up with TRBD1. V was pared by 5 bases and J by 5 bases, with 7 bases of the junction left unmatched. In germline, CDR1 is SGHRS, CDR2 YFSETQ. This CDR3 spans 15 amino acids. This chain's CDR3 is CASRSGTGARNTIYF. In DNA, the CDR3 is TGCGCCAGCAGGTCCGGGACAGGGGCCAGAAACACCATATATTTT.

The chain uses TRBV5-1 and TRBJ2-1, with 10 bases fitting TRBD1. CDR3 length: 15 residues. V was pared by 2 bases and J by 2 bases, with 1 base of the junction left unmatched. Germline V gene sequence: CDR1 SGHRS, CDR2 YFSETQ. DNA for the CDR3: TGCGCCAGCAGCTTCGGACAGGGGGCCTACAATGAGCAGTTCTTC. Translation gives CASSFGQGAYNEQFF. Combining the CDR3 with reference TRBV5-1 and TRBJ2-1 gives the whole variable domain KAGVTQTPRYLIKTRGQQVTLSCSPISGHRSVSWYQQTPGQGLQFLFEYFSETQRNKGNFPGRFSGRQFSNSRSEMNVSTLELGDSALYLCASSFGQGAYNEQFFGPGTRLTVL.

The V gene is TRBV11-2, the J gene TRBJ2-7; D unresolved. There are 12 residues in the CDR3. With 5 bases removed from V and 3 bases from J, the gap between germline ends came to 8 bases. Per germline, CDR1 SGHAT and CDR2 FQNNGV. CDR3 nucleotide sequence: TGTGCCAGCAGCGTTAGCCACTACGAGCAGTACTTC. Residues: CASSVSHYEQYF.